One sample yielded the 15 T cell receptor beta chains listed below, sequenced in a study of cytomegalovirus exposure and HLA in healthy donors. With 60 Vbeta and 13 Jbeta primers, the PCR was carried out. The protocol was immunoSEQ multiplex PCR, while the TCRdb copy is restricted to in-frame clones and leaves out a portion. The data contain about 120,000 clones, about 81% of them seen just once; the ten biggest clones take up 1.5% to 2%. The sequenced material came from PBMCs. Source of these receptors: a man between 40 and 49 years old in good health and CMV-seronegative.

This clone has just one count. The chain links TRBV21-1 to TRBJ2-4; TRBD1, the table's D call, was not compared with the DNA. TRBV21-1 is a documented pseudogene. CDR3 length equals 15 residues. The chain's CDR3 is CASKGTQRAKNSQYF. Written as DNA, the CDR3 is TGTGCCAGCAAAGGGACACAAAGAGCCAAAAACAGTCAGTACTTC.

The chain employs TRBV7-9 and TRBJ2-4; D gene unclear. This CDR3 spans 14 amino acids. Germline V gives CDR1 SEHNR, CDR2 FQNEAQ (reference sequence). V was clipped by 4 bases and J by 1 base, with 8 bases between them. The CDR3: CASSSGWAKNIQYF. Here the CDR3 DNA reads TGTGCCAGCAGCTCAGGTTGGGCCAAAAACATTCAGTACTTC.

The V and J genes are TRBV2 and TRBJ2-1; 8 bases map to TRBD2. CDR1 and CDR2 (germline): SNHLY, FYNNEI. The CDR3 runs 15 residues. Trimming took 7 bases from V and 9 from J; bases not matched to a gene: 14. The CDR3 loop is CASTREGGGQGEQFF. CDR3 DNA sequence: TGTGCCAGCACCCGGGAGGGCGGTGGGCAAGGTGAGCAGTTCTTC.

The gene calls are TRBV16 and TRBJ1-1; no firm D call. This CDR3 has 13 amino acids. Trimming removed 0 bases at V and 10 bases at J, with 12 bases between. Germline CDR1 and CDR2: KGHSY and FQNENV. CDR3 sequence (DNA): TGTGCCAGCAGCCAATCCGGGGTGTTGCTAGCTTTCTTT. It yields the protein CASSQSGVLLAFF. Complete variable domain (other parts from reference TRBV16 and TRBJ1-1): GEEVAQTPKHLVRGEGQKAKLYCAPIKGHSYVFWYQQVLKNEFKFLISFQNENVFDETGMPKERFSAKCLPNSPCSLEIQATKLEDSAVYFCASSQSGVLLAFFGQGTRLTVV.

The chain has TRBV5-1 and TRBJ2-2; 7 nucleotides line up with TRBD1. J was trimmed by 3 bases and V by 8 bases; bases with no gene match: 4. Per the germline V gene, CDR1 is SGHRS and CDR2 is YFSETQ. The CDR3 is 13 residues long. CDR3 bases: TGCGCCAGTGGACAGGTTGACACCGGGGAGCTGTTTTTT. Translating it yields CASGQVDTGELFF.

The chain has TRBV27 and TRBJ2-7, with D uncertain. The V and J ends lost 8 bases and 5 bases respectively, with 16 bases between them. Germline assignment: CDR1 MNHEY and CDR2 SMNVEV (reference sequence). The CDR3 sequence is 13 residues long. CDR3 in DNA: TGTGCCAGCCGACCCCAGGCCGGCAACGAGCAGTACTTC. The encoded protein is CASRPQAGNEQYF.

This clone has only a few counts. This chain links TRBV2 with TRBJ1-5; D is ambiguous. The CDR3 runs 15 residues. The germline V gene has CDR1 SNHLY and CDR2 FYNNEI. Trimming pared 8 bases from V and 0 bases from J, leaving 14 bases between. Written as DNA, the CDR3 is TGTGCCAGCGCCTCCCTAGCATATAGCAATCAGCCCCAGCATTTT. This gives the protein CASASLAYSNQPQHF.

The V gene is TRBV15, the J gene TRBJ1-2; 9 bases map to TRBD1. The CDR3 totals 15 residues. Germline CDR1 is LNHNV and CDR2 is YYDKDF (reference sequence). With V trimmed by 0 bases and J by 4 bases, 3 bases remained unmatched. The CDR3 reads CATSRDTGGFYGYTF. The CDR3 DNA follows: TGTGCCACCAGCAGAGATACAGGGGGCTTCTATGGCTACACCTTC.

V gene TRBV7-2 combines with J gene TRBJ1-1; 10 nucleotides line up with TRBD1. The CDR3 consists of 17 residues. CDR1 SGHTA and CDR2 FQGNSA come from the germline V gene. V lost 1 base and J lost 0; bases outside the gene matches: 5. The chain's CDR3 is CASSLVGTGEVNTEAFF. The CDR3 bases are TGTGCCAGCAGCTTAGTCGGGACAGGGGAAGTGAACACTGAAGCTTTCTTT.

The rearrangement uses TRBV5-6 and TRBJ1-1; 7 bases agree with TRBD1. Germline values: CDR1 SGHDT, CDR2 YYEEEE. The V gene end was trimmed by 0 bases and the J gene end by 0 bases; junction bases not matched to a gene: 8. The CDR3 loop spans 17 amino acids. CDR3 protein: CASSLGVLGGLNTEAFF. The CDR3 DNA is TGTGCCAGCAGCTTGGGGGTCCTAGGGGGCCTGAACACTGAAGCTTTCTTT.

This clone was seen once. V gene TRBV5-1 combines with J gene TRBJ2-4; 10 bases agree with TRBD2. Trimming cost V 0 bases and J 5 bases; bases outside gene matches: 11. Germline assignment: CDR1 SGHRS and CDR2 YFSETQ. The length of the CDR3 is 18 residues. As DNA, the CDR3 is TGCGCCAGCAGCTTGGGAGCTCGAGCGGGGGGGCGGGAAAACATTCAGTACTTC. Protein sequence: CASSLGARAGGRENIQYF.

The chain has TRBV25-1 and TRBJ2-5, with a possible D match to TRBD2 (7 bases). CDR3 size: 17 residues. Germline values: CDR1 MGHDK, CDR2 SYGVNS. V was trimmed by 4 bases and J by 0 bases, leaving 18 bases between them. This CDR3 reads CASSGGGRPAYQETQYF. As DNA, the CDR3 is TGTGCCAGCAGTGGGGGGGGGCGACCCGCCTACCAAGAGACCCAGTACTTC.

There are a few counts of this clone. CDR3 sequence: CASRKTGGSYEQYF. The DNA of the CDR3 is TGTGCCAGTAGGAAGACAGGGGGGTCCTACGAGCAGTACTTC. This rearrangement joins TRBV19 to TRBJ2-7; 9 bases line up with TRBD1. V gave up 6 bases and J gave up 1 base; unmatched junction bases: 4. Germline V CDR1 and CDR2: LNHDA, SQIVND (reference sequence). The CDR3 runs 14 residues.

The chain carries TRBV14 and TRBJ2-2, with 7 nucleotides matching TRBD1. CDR3 length: 17 amino acids. Germline values: CDR1 SGHDN, CDR2 FVKESK. Trimming removed 4 bases from V and 3 bases from J; junction bases left unmatched: 11. CDR3 sequence: CASSPLKGGYHTGELFF. The CDR3 bases are TGTGCCAGCAGCCCTCTCAAAGGGGGCTACCACACCGGGGAGCTGTTTTTT.

V is TRBV9 and J is TRBJ2-3; 11 bases align to TRBD2. Trimming took 3 bases from V and 0 from J; bases not matched to a gene: 9. CDR3 length equals 18 residues. CDR1 is SGDLS and CDR2 is YYNGEE in the germline V gene. CDR3 region: CASSAGTSGKSSTDTQYF. As DNA, the CDR3 is TGTGCCAGCAGCGCGGGGACTAGCGGAAAATCTAGCACAGATACGCAGTATTTT.